This T cell receptor beta chain was captured by sequencing in a study of cytomegalovirus exposure and HLA in healthy donors. Study-wide points: HLA allele associations emerged for roughly 17,000 TCR beta sequences in a later analysis, at 0.05 false discovery rate.

For this clone: As yet, its antigen is unknown.

13 Jbeta primers and 60 Vbeta primers were used for the PCR. The table came from immunoSEQ multiplex PCR; TCRdb's copy has only in-frame clones and leaves some out. The sample includes over 150,000 clones, approximately 80% of them seen just once. The CDR3 spans 18 residues. The germline CDR1 and CDR2 sequences are SGHDN and FVKESK. J lost 0 bases, V lost 1 base, and 3 bases had no gene match. Sequencing was carried out using PBMCs. The V and J genes are TRBV14 and TRBJ2-3, with 14 positions matching TRBD2. The TCR originated in a man younger than 35 in good health and CMV-seronegative. This CDR3 is CASSQGRLAGGSTDTQYF. CDR3 sequence (DNA): TGTGCCAGCAGCCAAGGACGACTAGCGGGGGGGAGCACAGATACGCAGTATTTT.